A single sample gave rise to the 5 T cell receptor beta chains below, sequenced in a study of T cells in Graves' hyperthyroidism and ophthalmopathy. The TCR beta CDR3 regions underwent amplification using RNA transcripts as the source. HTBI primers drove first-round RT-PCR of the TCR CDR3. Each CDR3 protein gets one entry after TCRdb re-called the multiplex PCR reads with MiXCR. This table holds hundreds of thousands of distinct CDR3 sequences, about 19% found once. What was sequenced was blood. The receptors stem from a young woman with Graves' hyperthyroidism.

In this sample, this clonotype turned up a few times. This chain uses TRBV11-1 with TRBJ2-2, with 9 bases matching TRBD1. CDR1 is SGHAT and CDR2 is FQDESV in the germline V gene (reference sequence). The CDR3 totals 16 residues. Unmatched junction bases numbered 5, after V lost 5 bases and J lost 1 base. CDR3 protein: CASSPWTGENTGELFF. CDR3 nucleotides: TGTGCCAGCAGCCCGTGGACAGGGGAGAACACCGGGGAGCTGTTTTTT.

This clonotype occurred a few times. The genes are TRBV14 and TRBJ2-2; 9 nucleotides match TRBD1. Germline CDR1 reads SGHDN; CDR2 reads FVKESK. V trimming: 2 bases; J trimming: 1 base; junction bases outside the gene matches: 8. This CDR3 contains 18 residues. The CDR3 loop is CASSQTEYRGRNTGELFF. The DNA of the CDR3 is TGTGCCAGCAGCCAAACCGAGTACAGGGGGCGGAACACCGGGGAGCTGTTTTTT.

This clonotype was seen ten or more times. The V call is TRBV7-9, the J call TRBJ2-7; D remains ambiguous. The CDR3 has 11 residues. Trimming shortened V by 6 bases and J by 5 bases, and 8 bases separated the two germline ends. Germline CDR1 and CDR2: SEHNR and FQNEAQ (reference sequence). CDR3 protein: CASSLSHEQYF. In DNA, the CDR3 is TGTGCCAGCAGTTTATCCCACGAGCAGTACTTC.

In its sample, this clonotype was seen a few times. The DNA of the CDR3 is TGTGCCAGCAGATTGACAGGGGGGGTGGGGACCCAGTACTTC. This gives the protein CASRLTGGVGTQYF. This chain links TRBV28 with TRBJ2-5; 9 bases match TRBD1. This CDR3 is built from 14 residues. Per the germline V gene, CDR1 is MDHEN and CDR2 is SYDVKM. V trimming: 6 bases; J trimming: 7 bases; junction bases outside the gene matches: 9. The variable domain in full, with the rest retrieved from reference TRBV28 and TRBJ2-5, is DVKVTQSSRYLVKRTGEKVFLECVQDMDHENMFWYRQDPGLGLRLIYFSYDVKMKEKGDIPEGYSVSREKKERFSLILESASTNQTSMYLCASRLTGGVGTQYFGPGTRLLVL.

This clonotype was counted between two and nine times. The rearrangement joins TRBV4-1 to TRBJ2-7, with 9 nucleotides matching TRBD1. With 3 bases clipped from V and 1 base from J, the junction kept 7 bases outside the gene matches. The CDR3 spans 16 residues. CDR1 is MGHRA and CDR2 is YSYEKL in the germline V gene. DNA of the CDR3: TGCGCCAGCAGCCATCAACAGGGGGCGGTATCCTACGAGCAGTACTTC. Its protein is CASSHQQGAVSYEQYF.